These T cell receptor beta chains were read from a single sample in a study of blood T cell repertoires in COVID-19. Sequencing used immunoSEQ multiplex PCR; TCRdb keeps in-frame clones, though not all of them. The sample comprises over 130,000 clones, about 85% of which are singletons, and roughly 4.5% rests with the top ten. What was sequenced was peripheral blood. The origin of the receptors is a woman aged 55 to 70 with active or convalescent COVID-19. Each CDR3 is given without its conserved first and last residue. Each record gives: clone size, J gene, V gene, CDR3 protein. Clone size appears in some rows only: once, few, many, or a class for an expanded clone.

size: NA
J: TRBJ1-1
V: TRBV5-1
CDR3: ASSPDPTGNTEAF

size: NA
J: TRBJ2-5
V: TRBV5-5
CDR3: ASSSGGIQETQY

size: NA
J: TRBJ1-1
V: TRBV5-1
CDR3: ASSFTGGANTEAF

size: NA
J: TRBJ1-5
V: TRBV2
CDR3: ASSEVQGGQPQH

size: NA
J: TRBJ2-2
V: TRBV5-5
CDR3: ASSFGTRGNTGELF

size: NA
J: TRBJ1-1
V: TRBV7-2
CDR3: ASSLGTATEAF

size: NA
J: TRBJ1-4
V: TRBV6-5
CDR3: ASSYSGGVNEKLF

size: once
J: TRBJ2-7
V: TRBV6-5
CDR3: ASRPLAGAEQY

size: NA
J: TRBJ1-5
V: TRBV4-2
CDR3: ASSQTGTAGDQPQH

size: NA
J: TRBJ1-6
V: TRBV27
CDR3: ASSLSGGGSPLH

size: NA
J: TRBJ2-5
V: TRBV9
CDR3: ASSLFTSGETQY

size: NA
J: TRBJ2-3
V: TRBV29-1
CDR3: SVTRTATDTQY

size: NA
J: TRBJ2-7
V: TRBV5-4
CDR3: ASSLFYQEGEQY

size: NA
J: TRBJ1-2
V: TRBV12-5
CDR3: ASANPIGGTNYGYT

size: NA
J: TRBJ2-3
V: TRBV6-5
CDR3: ASSYRGPQDTQY

size: NA
J: TRBJ2-7
V: TRBV18
CDR3: ASSMVGTGLGEQY

size: NA
J: TRBJ1-2
V: TRBV9
CDR3: ASSVMTTGSYGYT

size: NA
J: TRBJ2-3
V: TRBV6-2/TRBV6-3
CDR3: ASSYSSSGGTDTQY

size: NA
J: TRBJ2-5
V: TRBV7-6
CDR3: ASTSGSGAYQETQY

size: NA
J: TRBJ1-2
V: TRBV7-2
CDR3: ASSPTGDNYGYT

size: NA
J: TRBJ2-1
V: TRBV29-1
CDR3: SVQDTNNEQF

size: NA
J: TRBJ2-7
V: TRBV13
CDR3: ASSLKRGGPYEQY

size: NA
J: TRBJ1-5
V: TRBV5-1
CDR3: ASSLRTGMDQPQH

size: NA
J: TRBJ2-7
V: TRBV11-1
CDR3: ASSLQGYEQY

size: NA
J: TRBJ1-5
V: TRBV6-5
CDR3: ASRTGHAIEH

size: NA
J: TRBJ2-1
V: TRBV2
CDR3: ASSEGSTSYNEQF

size: NA
J: TRBJ2-1
V: TRBV7-2
CDR3: ASGGQLSYNEQF

size: few
J: TRBJ2-2
V: TRBV7-9
CDR3: ASRDRNTGELF

size: NA
J: TRBJ1-1
V: TRBV19
CDR3: ASSAQNLNTEAF

size: NA
J: TRBJ1-2
V: TRBV6-5
CDR3: ASSSPSNYGYT

size: NA
J: TRBJ2-2
V: TRBV12-5
CDR3: ASGDGQGSPGELF

size: NA
J: TRBJ2-2
V: TRBV18
CDR3: ASSRQGTGELF

size: NA
J: TRBJ1-2
V: TRBV14
CDR3: ASSLRQGNEGYT

size: NA
J: TRBJ1-4
V: TRBV7-9
CDR3: ASSSSPSGEKLF

size: NA
J: TRBJ2-3
V: TRBV6-5
CDR3: ASTGWGDTDTQY

size: NA
J: TRBJ1-2
V: TRBV19
CDR3: ASSGTGNGYT

size: NA
J: TRBJ1-2
V: TRBV19
CDR3: ASSIAQAINYGYT

size: NA
J: TRBJ1-6
V: TRBV6-1
CDR3: ASSEGQHSPLH

size: NA
J: TRBJ1-6
V: TRBV6-6
CDR3: ASSYEGGNSPLH

size: NA
J: TRBJ1-2
V: TRBV7-8
CDR3: ASSLGQRGYT

size: NA
J: TRBJ1-3
V: TRBV7-8
CDR3: ASSLAPTGQTNTIY

size: NA
J: TRBJ1-4
V: TRBV6-5
CDR3: ASSYRTGGYLF

size: NA
J: TRBJ2-7
V: TRBV10-3
CDR3: AISVDPWAEQY

size: NA
J: TRBJ2-5
V: TRBV12-5
CDR3: ASGLFSGGSETQY

size: NA
J: TRBJ2-3
V: TRBV24-1
CDR3: ATSPGQAYTDTQY

size: NA
J: TRBJ2-3
V: TRBV14
CDR3: ASSRDIPPDTQY

size: NA
J: TRBJ1-6
V: TRBV7-2
CDR3: ASSLAGGTNSPLH

size: NA
J: TRBJ2-2
V: TRBV15
CDR3: ATSLRGAGELF

size: once
J: TRBJ2-1
V: TRBV6-5
CDR3: ASSRAGDYNEQF

size: NA
J: TRBJ1-2
V: TRBV5-1
CDR3: ASSLGGTGEYGYT

size: few
J: TRBJ1-3
V: TRBV9
CDR3: ASSVLSGPGNTIY

size: NA
J: TRBJ1-1
V: TRBV3-1/TRBV3-2
CDR3: ASSQAGGNAEAF

size: NA
J: TRBJ2-1
V: TRBV4-1
CDR3: ASSQATGTRSYNEQF

size: NA
J: TRBJ1-1
V: TRBV7-2
CDR3: ASTSGHLNTEAF

size: NA
J: TRBJ1-1
V: TRBV2
CDR3: ASSDGAGKAF

size: NA
J: TRBJ2-7
V: TRBV5-1
CDR3: ASSFRGGEHYEQY

size: NA
J: TRBJ1-1
V: TRBV29-1
CDR3: SAVPQQGEAF

size: NA
J: TRBJ2-4
V: TRBV5-4
CDR3: ASGRQGAPIQY

size: NA
J: TRBJ1-2
V: TRBV6-5
CDR3: ASSYSAGEGYT

size: NA
J: TRBJ2-1
V: TRBV7-3
CDR3: ASSSAGGSYNEQF